This TCR beta chain was sequenced for a study of blood T cell repertoires in COVID-19. The CDR3 consists of 16 residues. Germline V gene data show CDR1 as SEHNR and CDR2 as FQNEAQ (reference sequence). Trimming stripped 5 bases from V and 0 bases from J, with 16 bases between. Original analysis: Reference gene primer amplification yielded estimated nucleated cell counts. Assay used: immunoSEQ multiplex PCR; TCRdb lists only in-frame clones, some missing. D and trimming were read from the DNA, whereas the V and J calls and clone size are those reported in that table. The repertoire holds about 250,000 clones, with about 87% as singletons.

The clonotype originates from a woman in her forties or fifties who had recovered from COVID-19. The sequencing sample was made of PBMCs or T cells enriched from blood (not recorded which). V gene TRBV7-9 combines with J gene TRBJ1-1; maybe TRBD1 (5 bases). CDR3 amino acids: CASSPPGRAVNTEAFF. The CDR3 DNA sequence: TGTGCCAGCAGCCCCCCGGGCAGGGCCGTGAACACTGAAGCTTTCTTT.